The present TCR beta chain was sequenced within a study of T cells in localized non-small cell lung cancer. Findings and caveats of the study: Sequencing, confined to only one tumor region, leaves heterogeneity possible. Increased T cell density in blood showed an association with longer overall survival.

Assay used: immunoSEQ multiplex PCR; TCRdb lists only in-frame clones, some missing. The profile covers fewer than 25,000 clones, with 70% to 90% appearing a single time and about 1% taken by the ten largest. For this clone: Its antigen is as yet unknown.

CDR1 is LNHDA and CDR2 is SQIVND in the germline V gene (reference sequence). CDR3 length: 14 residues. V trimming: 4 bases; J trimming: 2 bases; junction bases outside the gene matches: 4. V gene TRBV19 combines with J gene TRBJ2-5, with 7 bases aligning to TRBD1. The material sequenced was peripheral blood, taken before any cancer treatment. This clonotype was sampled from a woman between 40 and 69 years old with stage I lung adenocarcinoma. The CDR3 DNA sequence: TGTGCCAGTAGTACAGACAGGGTTCAAGAGACCCAGTACTTC. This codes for CASSTDRVQETQYF.